Below are 28 T cell receptor beta chains sequenced from a single sample in a study of T-cell reconstitution after alpha-beta-depleted transplantation in children. Using unique molecular identifiers, the investigators prepared the TCRbeta library. TCRdb re-called the PCR reads through MiXCR, storing one row per CDR3 protein. The sample yields about 580,000 distinct CDR3 sequences, under 30% seen once. Here the sequenced sample was PBMCs, mostly from graft donor cells, taken 360 days after TCRalphabeta/CD19-depleted stem cell transplant. These receptors were obtained from a boy younger than two who had a stem cell transplant for acute myeloid leukemia, so the T cells may come from the graft donor.

This clonotype was observed a handful of times. The CDR3 bases are TGTGCCACCAGTTCAGGGGGCTCCGGGGGGGAAGCTTTCTTT. This gives the protein CATSSGGSGGEAFF. The J gene is TRBJ1-1, the V gene TRBV24-1; 8 bases agree with TRBD1. Unmatched junction bases numbered 10, after V lost 6 bases and J lost 8 bases. This CDR3 has 14 residues. Germline values: CDR1 KGHDR, CDR2 SFDVKD.

This chain joins TRBV5-4 and TRBJ2-5; possible D gene TRBD1, 5 bases. Germline CDR1 reads SGHNT; CDR2 reads YYREEE (reference sequence). The CDR3 consists of 15 residues. V lost 0 bases, J lost 2 bases, and 11 bases lay in between. This CDR3 is CASSLDVGAQETQYF. CDR3 bases: TGTGCCAGCAGCTTGGACGTAGGGGCTCAAGAGACCCAGTACTTC.

This clonotype was recorded many times. The rearrangement uses TRBV12-3 or TRBV12-4 and TRBJ1-2; no firm D call. The CDR3 loop spans 12 amino acids. The V end was cut by 1 base, the J end by 4 bases, with 4 bases between. The CDR3 region has the DNA TGTGCCAGCAGTTTAGAACGCTATGGCTACACCTTC. This translates into CASSLERYGYTF.

This clonotype was recorded many times. This chain joins TRBV12-3 or TRBV12-4 and TRBJ2-1, with D unclear. The V gene lost 5 bases and the J gene lost 9 bases, with 11 bases spanning the gap. This CDR3 is 12 amino acids long. The CDR3 nucleotides read TGTGCCAGCAGTGAAGGGTGGGGTGAGCAGTTCTTC. Amino acids: CASSEGWGEQFF.

The rearrangement joins TRBV25-1 to TRBJ1-3; the D gene is possibly TRBD1 (5 bases). The CDR3 length is 15 residues. Trimming removed 6 bases from V and 2 bases from J, with 14 bases in between. Germline V CDR1 and CDR2: MGHDK, SYGVNS. CDR3 nucleotide sequence: TGTGCCAGCAGACCTTCAGGGAGGCCTGGAAACACCATATATTTT. Amino acid sequence: CASRPSGRPGNTIYF.

As regards this clonotype: It is likely a read error, because the conserved phenylalanine at the end of the CDR3 is missing. V usage is TRBV5-1 and J usage is TRBJ1-1, with 8 bases aligning to TRBD1. Germline lookup yields CDR1 SGHRS and CDR2 YFSETQ. Trimming removed 0 bases from V and 8 bases from J; junction bases left unmatched: 9. The CDR3 is 15 amino acids. CDR3 sequence reads: CASSLEGQGAREAFC. The CDR3 coding sequence is TGCGCCAGCAGCTTGGAAGGACAGGGTGCCAGGGAAGCTTTCTGT.

The table lists this clonotype with a count of one. The V and J genes are TRBV5-1 and TRBJ2-7; D perhaps matches TRBD2 (6 bases). The CDR3 length is 12 residues. CDR1 and CDR2 (germline): SGHRS, YFSETQ. V was cut by 2 bases and J by 5 bases, with 8 bases left in between. The DNA for the CDR3 is TGCGCCAGCAGCTTCAGCGGGCACGAGCAGTACTTC. Amino acids: CASSFSGHEQYF.

The V and J genes are TRBV6-5 and TRBJ1-3; 11 bases agree with TRBD1. CDR1 and CDR2 from the germline V gene are MNHEY and SVGAGI. This CDR3 is 14 amino acids long. V dropped 2 bases and J dropped 8; count of bases not matched to a gene: 2. This chain's CDR3 is CASSYLDRGHTIYF. In DNA form, the CDR3 reads TGTGCCAGCAGTTACCTGGACAGGGGGCACACCATATATTTT.

This clonotype came up once. The chain uses TRBV24-1 and TRBJ2-1; a possible D gene is TRBD1 (6 bases). In germline, CDR1 is KGHDR, CDR2 SFDVKD. The V end lost 1 base, the J end lost 8 bases, and 11 bases lay between the germline ends. The CDR3 has 14 residues. The CDR3 bases are TGTGCCACCAGTGATTTTACAGGGTTGGATGAGCAGTTCTTC. Translating gives CATSDFTGLDEQFF.

The sample holds a few counts of this clonotype. V is TRBV15 and J is TRBJ1-5; 9 positions agree with TRBD1. Unmatched junction bases numbered 9, after V lost 5 bases and J lost 4 bases. Germline assignment: CDR1 LNHNV and CDR2 YYDKDF (reference sequence). The CDR3 extends over 16 amino acids. The CDR3 coding sequence is TGTGCCACCAGCGGGGGACAGACAGGGGGGAATCAGCCCCAGCATTTT. Translated: CATSGGQTGGNQPQHF.

The chain carries TRBV10-3 and TRBJ2-2; D may be TRBD1 (6 bases). CDR3 size: 16 residues. Trimming removed 2 bases from V and 4 bases from J, with 14 bases in between. Germline CDR1 is ENHRY and CDR2 is SYGVKD. The CDR3: CAISEGMTGATGELFF. As DNA, the CDR3 is TGTGCCATCAGTGAGGGGATGACAGGCGCCACCGGGGAGCTGTTTTTT.

The sample holds many counts of this clonotype. The chain has TRBV10-3 and TRBJ2-3; D call uncertain. The CDR3 length is 12 residues. V dropped 0 bases and J dropped 5 bases, with 3 bases sitting between them. CDR1 is ENHRY, CDR2 SYGVKD, per germline. For the CDR3, the DNA is TGTGCCATCAGTGAGTCTAGAGATACGCAGTATTTT. Amino acids: CAISESRDTQYF.

This clonotype was counted many times. The chain links TRBV5-6 to TRBJ2-5; TRBD1 might be the D (5 bases). Germline CDR1 is SGHDT and CDR2 is YYEEEE. The CDR3 consists of 16 residues. Trimming removed 4 bases from V and 4 bases from J, with 20 bases in between. The chain's CDR3 is CASSGLDTGPRETQYF. CDR3 DNA sequence: TGTGCCAGCAGCGGGTTGGACACCGGACCACGAGAGACCCAGTACTTC.

V usage is TRBV10-3 and J usage is TRBJ2-7; 8 bases are shared with TRBD1. This CDR3 has 13 amino acids. From germline, CDR1 is ENHRY and CDR2 SYGVKD. The V and J ends lost 4 bases and 3 bases, in that order; junction bases with no gene match: 2. CDR3 nucleotides: TGTGCCATCAGTGCGGACAGGGACTACGAGCAGTACGTC. Translation gives CAISADRDYEQYV.

This clonotype appeared a few times. The V call is TRBV20-1, the J call TRBJ1-2; D gene uncertain. This CDR3 is 9 amino acids long. Germline lookup yields CDR1 DFQATT and CDR2 SNEGSKA (reference sequence). The V end lost 6 bases, the J end lost 8 bases, and 7 bases lay between the germline ends. CDR3 residues: CSAPWGYTF. In nucleotides, the CDR3 is TGCAGTGCCCCCTGGGGCTACACCTTC.

V usage is TRBV20-1 and J usage is TRBJ2-3; the D gene is possibly TRBD1 (6 bases). CDR3 length: 13 residues. V lost 1 base to trimming and J lost 7 bases, with 12 bases between them. CDR1 is DFQATT, CDR2 SNEGSKA, per germline (reference sequence). CDR3 residues: CSARGTETYTQYF. CDR3 nucleotide sequence: TGCAGTGCTAGAGGGACAGAGACGTATACGCAGTATTTT.

In this sample, this clonotype turned up a few times. The chain's CDR3 is CSAKAGSGGPYEQYV. The CDR3 DNA follows: TGCAGTGCAAAGGCGGGCTCAGGGGGACCCTACGAGCAGTACGTC. The chain joins TRBV20-1 to TRBJ2-7, with TRBD1 matching over 7 bases. The V gene's germline CDR1 is DFQATT and CDR2 SNEGSKA (reference sequence). This CDR3 has 15 amino acids. V dropped 6 bases and J dropped 2; count of bases not matched to a gene: 13.

This clonotype came up many times. The chain uses TRBV12-3 or TRBV12-4 and TRBJ2-1, with 7 bases that match TRBD2. Unmatched junction bases numbered 9, after V lost 5 bases and J lost 5 bases. CDR3 length: 15 residues. The CDR3 protein is CASSGGGSLNNEQFF. The CDR3 nucleotides read TGTGCCAGCAGTGGGGGGGGTAGCCTGAACAATGAGCAGTTCTTC.

This clonotype was counted only a few times. The rearrangement joins TRBV29-1 to TRBJ2-7, with a tentative D call TRBD1 (5 bases). This CDR3 contains 16 residues. Germline CDR1 SQVTM, CDR2 ANQGSEA. Trimming removed 3 bases from V and 2 bases from J, with 20 bases in between. The chain's CDR3 is CSVDGIRQTDPYEQYF. CDR3 nucleotides: TGCAGCGTTGACGGCATACGACAGACGGACCCCTACGAGCAGTACTTC.

The rearrangement joins TRBV6-5 to TRBJ1-3, with a possible D match to TRBD1 (5 bases). The CDR3 consists of 15 residues. V shed 2 bases and J shed 2 bases, with 10 bases lying between them. CDR1 is MNHEY and CDR2 is SVGAGI in the germline V gene. The CDR3 reads CASSYTGGPGNTIYF. DNA of the CDR3: TGTGCCAGCAGTTACACGGGGGGTCCTGGAAACACCATATATTTT.

This clonotype was detected only once. The chain links TRBV6-2 or TRBV6-3 to TRBJ1-2; D remains unclear. The CDR3 totals 12 residues. Per the germline V gene, CDR1 is MNHEY and CDR2 is SVGEGT. DNA of the CDR3: TGTGCGTCACATTGGGCCTCCGGCGGCTACACCTTC. Translation gives CASHWASGGYTF.

This clonotype was seen a handful of times. This chain connects TRBV6-5 to TRBJ2-6, with D unclear. V was shortened by 3 bases and J by 4 bases, with 10 bases between the two germline ends. The CDR3 loop spans 15 amino acids. Germline-derived CDR1 and CDR2 are MNHEY and SVGAGI. The CDR3 spells CASSYLLMGANVLTF. As DNA, the CDR3 is TGTGCCAGCAGTTATCTCCTAATGGGGGCCAACGTCCTGACTTTC.

At least ten counts were recorded for this clonotype. The V call is TRBV6-6, the J call TRBJ2-7; D unresolved. V was clipped by 4 bases and J by 6 bases, with 7 bases between them. CDR1 and CDR2 (germline): MNHNY, SVGAGI (reference sequence). CDR3 length: 11 amino acids. CDR3: CASSWQSEQYF. CDR3 DNA: TGTGCCAGCAGTTGGCAGAGCGAGCAGTACTTC.

A few counts support this clonotype. It may be a read error: a sequence one base away is much more abundant. The rearrangement joins TRBV7-9 to TRBJ1-1; 7 positions agree with TRBD1. The CDR3 is made up of 14 amino acids. Losses at the gene ends were 4 bases for V and 1 base for J; bases not matched to a gene: 3. In germline, CDR1 is SEHNR, CDR2 FQNEAQ (reference sequence). CDR3 region: CASSSTGTNTEAFF. The CDR3 nucleotides are TGTGCCAGCAGCTCGACAGGGACGAACACTGAAGCTTTCTTT.

This clonotype was picked up many times. The V and J genes are TRBV29-1 and TRBJ2-5, with 9 bases fitting TRBD1. Unmatched junction bases numbered 3, after V lost 4 bases and J lost 3 bases. CDR1 is SQVTM, CDR2 ANQGSEA, per germline. The CDR3 extends over 13 amino acids. In DNA form, the CDR3 reads TGCAGCGTTGGGGACAGGGCTAAAGAGACCCAGTACTTC. This translates into CSVGDRAKETQYF.

This clonotype was detected many times. The chain is built from TRBV20-1 and TRBJ2-7, with TRBD2 as a possible D gene (6 bases). The CDR3 contains 14 residues. V was trimmed by 1 base and J by 5 bases, leaving 15 bases between them. Germline assignment: CDR1 DFQATT and CDR2 SNEGSKA (reference sequence). The CDR3 DNA sequence: TGCAGTGCTAGAGGGGGGGTCCCAAGGGACGAGCAGTACTTC. Translated: CSARGGVPRDEQYF.

This clonotype has at least ten counts. The gene calls are TRBV20-1 and TRBJ2-7; no definite D call. There are 14 residues in the CDR3. V lost 0 bases and J 2 bases, leaving 11 bases between the germline ends. CDR1 DFQATT and CDR2 SNEGSKA come from the germline V gene (reference sequence). The CDR3 protein is CSARDYRSPYEQYV. The CDR3 coding sequence is TGCAGTGCTAGAGACTATCGCTCCCCCTACGAGCAGTACGTC.

V and J are TRBV7-3 and TRBJ1-6; D remains ambiguous. Germline V lookup: CDR1 SGHTA, CDR2 FQGTGA. This CDR3 contains 13 residues. V was cut by 6 bases and J by 7 bases, with 10 bases left in between. DNA of the CDR3: TGTGCCAGCAGATCAGGCAGGAATTCACCCCTCCACTTT. Translation gives CASRSGRNSPLHF.